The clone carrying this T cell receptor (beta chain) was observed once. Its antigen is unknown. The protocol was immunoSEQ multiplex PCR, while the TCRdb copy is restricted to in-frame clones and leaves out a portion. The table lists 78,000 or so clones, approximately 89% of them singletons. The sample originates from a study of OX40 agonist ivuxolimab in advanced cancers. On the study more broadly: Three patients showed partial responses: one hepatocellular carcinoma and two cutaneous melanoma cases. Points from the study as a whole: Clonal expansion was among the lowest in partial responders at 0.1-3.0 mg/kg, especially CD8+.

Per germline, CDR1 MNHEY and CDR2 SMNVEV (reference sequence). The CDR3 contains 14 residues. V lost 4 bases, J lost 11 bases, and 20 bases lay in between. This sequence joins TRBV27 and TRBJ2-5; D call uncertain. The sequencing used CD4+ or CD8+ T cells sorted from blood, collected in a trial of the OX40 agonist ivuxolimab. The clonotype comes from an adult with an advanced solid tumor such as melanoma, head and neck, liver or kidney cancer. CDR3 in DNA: TGTGCCAGCAGTTCCTCCGGGCCGATGGCATCGCAGTACTTC. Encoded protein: CASSSSGPMASQYF.